The 15 T cell receptor beta chains listed next were all sequenced from one sample in a study of T cell repertoires in cytomegalovirus infection. MiXCR was run by TCRdb on the reads, yielding one entry per CDR3 protein. The table has some 700,000 distinct CDR3 sequences, 35% seen once. The specimen sequenced was PBMCs. These receptors were obtained from a human donor in good health (CMV status not recorded). Some clones in this sample may be carry-over from other donors' samples.

The chain carries TRBV6-1 and TRBJ2-1; D uncertain. Germline V CDR1 and CDR2: MNHNS, SASEGT. V was shortened by 3 bases and J by 1 base, with 16 bases between the two germline ends. The CDR3 totals 17 residues. The CDR3 DNA reads TGTGCCAGCAGTGATTCGTTCATCGGGCCGTCCTACAATGAGCAGTTCTTC. This gives the protein CASSDSFIGPSYNEQFF.

In this sample, this clonotype turned up a few times. This chain links TRBV7-2 with TRBJ2-1; 10 bases map to TRBD2. The CDR3 contains 13 residues. Trimming cost V 11 bases and J 5 bases; bases outside gene matches: 6. CDR1 is SGHTA and CDR2 is FQGNSA in the germline V gene. This CDR3 reads CAARLAGHNEQFF. For the CDR3, the DNA is TGTGCCGCGCGACTAGCGGGCCACAATGAGCAGTTCTTC.

The table lists this clonotype with many counts. The chain links TRBV7-8 to TRBJ2-5; 9 bases match TRBD2. Germline CDR1 SGHVS, CDR2 FQNEAQ. The CDR3 contains 17 residues. The V segment lost 1 base and the J segment 0 bases; nucleotides outside the gene matches: 6. In DNA, the CDR3 is TGTGCCAGCAGCTTAGAGTTAGCGGGGGTAAACCAAGAGACCCAGTACTTC. It is translated as CASSLELAGVNQETQYF.

This clonotype was counted many times. The V and J genes are TRBV6-6 and TRBJ2-2; maybe TRBD1 (6 bases). The CDR3 totals 14 residues. With 5 bases removed from V and 1 base from J, the gap between germline ends came to 8 bases. Germline CDR1 MNHNY, CDR2 SVGAGI (reference sequence). The CDR3, as DNA: TGTGCCAGCAGTACGACAGGGAACACCGGGGAGCTGTTTTTT. Encoded protein: CASSTTGNTGELFF.

This clonotype was counted a few times. The J gene is TRBJ1-5, the V gene TRBV28, with D possibly TRBD1 on 5 matching bases. The CDR3 consists of 16 residues. Trimming took off 7 bases at V and 2 bases at J, with 18 bases between the two ends. In germline, CDR1 is MDHEN, CDR2 SYDVKM. For the CDR3, the DNA is TGTGCCAGCACCTCGCCGGGGGGTTTCGGCAATCAGCCCCAGCATTTT. Protein sequence: CASTSPGGFGNQPQHF.

This clonotype has only a few counts. The rearrangement links TRBV6-5 to TRBJ1-2; 7 bases line up with TRBD1. This CDR3 region has 13 residues. The V and J ends lost 0 bases and 8 bases, in that order; junction bases with no gene match: 3. Germline assignment: CDR1 MNHEY and CDR2 SVGAGI. The CDR3 DNA reads TGTGCCAGCAGTTACTCGACAGGGAGGGGCTACACCTTC. It codes for CASSYSTGRGYTF.

J is TRBJ1-2 and V is TRBV7-6; D unresolved. V gave up 1 base and J gave up 4 bases, with 10 bases separating them. Germline values: CDR1 SGHVS, CDR2 FNYEAQ. CDR3 length equals 14 residues. CDR3 DNA: TGTGCCAGCAGCTTAGACAACGGATTCTATGGCTACACCTTC. Translating gives CASSLDNGFYGYTF.

This chain uses TRBV6-1 with TRBJ2-2; 7 nucleotides line up with TRBD2. CDR1 MNHNS and CDR2 SASEGT come from the germline V gene. The length of the CDR3 is 15 residues. The ends lost 0 bases at V and 7 bases at J; junction bases unmatched: 5. CDR3 region: CASSEAWPSGGELFF. The CDR3 DNA reads as TGTGCCAGCAGTGAAGCCTGGCCTAGCGGCGGGGAGCTGTTTTTT.

This clonotype was seen ten or more times. The CDR3 region has the DNA TGTGCCAGCAGCCATGACAGGGGTCTTCAGTACTTC. As protein: CASSHDRGLQYF. V gene TRBV7-9 combines with J gene TRBJ2-7; 8 nucleotides agree with TRBD1. Trimming cost V 5 bases and J 10 bases; bases outside gene matches: 7. The CDR3 runs to 12 residues. Germline V CDR1 and CDR2: SEHNR, FQNEAQ (reference sequence).

This clonotype came up a few times. The CDR3 protein is CASSPGQAANYGYTF. As DNA, the CDR3 is TGTGCCAGCAGCCCAGGACAGGCAGCTAACTATGGCTACACCTTC. The rearrangement joins TRBV7-3 to TRBJ1-2; 7 nucleotides match TRBD1. The CDR3 contains 15 residues. Trimming took 5 bases from V and 0 from J; bases not matched to a gene: 6. Germline V gene data show CDR1 as SGHTA and CDR2 as FQGTGA.

This clonotype showed up just a few times. The V call is TRBV3-1, the J call TRBJ1-2; D gene uncertain. There are 12 residues in the CDR3. Trimming stripped 0 bases from V and 8 bases from J, with 7 bases between. CDR1 is LGHDT and CDR2 is YNNKEL in the germline V gene (reference sequence). CDR3 loop: CASSQERTGYTF. The CDR3 DNA follows: TGTGCCAGCAGCCAAGAACGTACGGGCTACACCTTC.

The chain uses TRBV5-1 and TRBJ1-1; possibly TRBD1 for D (6 bases). This CDR3 is built from 15 residues. The germline gives CDR1 SGHRS, CDR2 YFSETQ. V lost 0 bases, J lost 0 bases, and 9 bases lay in between. CDR3 residues: CASSLGDRMNTEAFF. In DNA form, the CDR3 reads TGCGCCAGCAGCTTGGGTGACAGGATGAACACTGAAGCTTTCTTT.

This chain links TRBV12-3 or TRBV12-4 with TRBJ1-5; 7 bases fit TRBD1. This CDR3 comprises 15 residues. The V segment lost 4 bases and the J segment 6 bases; nucleotides outside the gene matches: 9. The CDR3 DNA reads as TGTGCCAGCAGTTCCGGGCAGGGGGGATCTCAGCCCCAGCATTTT. Translated: CASSSGQGGSQPQHF.

This chain links TRBV28 with TRBJ1-2; D ambiguous. The CDR3 spans 14 residues. Germline V gene sequence: CDR1 MDHEN, CDR2 SYDVKM. Trimming pared 2 bases from V and 5 bases from J, leaving 12 bases between. The CDR3 DNA reads as TGTGCCAGCAGTTTAAAACCCCTCGGGTATGGCTACACCTTC. Translated: CASSLKPLGYGYTF.

V usage is TRBV19 and J usage is TRBJ2-1; possible D gene TRBD1, 6 bases. The CDR3 is 17 amino acids. CDR1 and CDR2 from the germline V gene are LNHDA and SQIVND (reference sequence). V lost 5 bases and J 4 bases, leaving 21 bases between the germline ends. The CDR3 DNA reads TGTGCCAGTAGTCTGAAATCCGGGACATCATTTTACAATGAGCAGTTCTTC. As protein: CASSLKSGTSFYNEQFF.